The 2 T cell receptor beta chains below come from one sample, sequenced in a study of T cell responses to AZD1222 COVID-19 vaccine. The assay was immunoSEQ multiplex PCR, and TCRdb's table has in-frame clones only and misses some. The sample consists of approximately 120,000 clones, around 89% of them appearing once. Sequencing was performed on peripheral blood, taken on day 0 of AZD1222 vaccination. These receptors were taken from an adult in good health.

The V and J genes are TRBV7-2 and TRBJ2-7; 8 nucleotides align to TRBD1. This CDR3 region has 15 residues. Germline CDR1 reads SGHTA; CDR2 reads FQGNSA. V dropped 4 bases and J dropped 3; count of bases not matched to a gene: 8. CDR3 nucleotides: TGTGCCAGCAGCTCTCCGGACAGGGCAAGCTACGAGCAGTACTTC. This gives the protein CASSSPDRASYEQYF.

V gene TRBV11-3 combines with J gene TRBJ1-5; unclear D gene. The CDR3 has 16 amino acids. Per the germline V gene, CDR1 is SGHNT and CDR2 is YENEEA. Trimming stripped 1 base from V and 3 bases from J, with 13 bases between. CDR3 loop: CASSLVLSGYNQPQHF. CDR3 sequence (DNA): TGTGCCAGCAGCTTAGTCTTAAGTGGGTACAATCAGCCCCAGCATTTT.